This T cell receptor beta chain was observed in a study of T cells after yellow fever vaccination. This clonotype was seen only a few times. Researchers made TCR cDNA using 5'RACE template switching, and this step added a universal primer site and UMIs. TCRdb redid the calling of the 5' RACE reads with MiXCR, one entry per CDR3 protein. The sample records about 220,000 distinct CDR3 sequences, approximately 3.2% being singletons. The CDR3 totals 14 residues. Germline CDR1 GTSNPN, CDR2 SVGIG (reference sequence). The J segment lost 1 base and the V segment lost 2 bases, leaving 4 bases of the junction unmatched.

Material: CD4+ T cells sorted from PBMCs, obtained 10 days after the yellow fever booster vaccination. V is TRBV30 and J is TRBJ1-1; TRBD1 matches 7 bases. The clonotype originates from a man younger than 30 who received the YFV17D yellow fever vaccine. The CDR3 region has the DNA TGTGCCTGGAGTTGGGGACAGCCGAACACTGAAGCTTTCTTT. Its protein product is CAWSWGQPNTEAFF. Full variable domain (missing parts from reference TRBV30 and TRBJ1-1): SQTIHQWPATLVQPVGSPLSLECTVEGTSNPNLYWYRQAAGRGLQLLFYSVGIGQISSEVPQNLSASRPQDRQFILSSKKLLLSDSGFYLCAWSWGQPNTEAFFGQGTRLTVV.